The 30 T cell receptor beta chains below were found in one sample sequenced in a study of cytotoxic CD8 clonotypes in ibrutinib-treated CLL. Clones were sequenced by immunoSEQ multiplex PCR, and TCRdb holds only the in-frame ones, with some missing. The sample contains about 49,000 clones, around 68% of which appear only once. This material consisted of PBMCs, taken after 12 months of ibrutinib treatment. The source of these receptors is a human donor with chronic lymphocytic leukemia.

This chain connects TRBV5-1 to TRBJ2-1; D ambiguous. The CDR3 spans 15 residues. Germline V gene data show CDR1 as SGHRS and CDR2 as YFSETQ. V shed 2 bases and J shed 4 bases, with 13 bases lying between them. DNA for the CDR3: TGCGCCAGCAGCTTAGTACAGAGATCTTACAATGAGCAGTTCTTC. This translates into CASSLVQRSYNEQFF. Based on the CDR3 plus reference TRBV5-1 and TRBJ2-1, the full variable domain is KAGVTQTPRYLIKTRGQQVTLSCSPISGHRSVSWYQQTPGQGLQFLFEYFSETQRNKGNFPGRFSGRQFSNSRSEMNVSTLELGDSALYLCASSLVQRSYNEQFFGPGTRLTVL.

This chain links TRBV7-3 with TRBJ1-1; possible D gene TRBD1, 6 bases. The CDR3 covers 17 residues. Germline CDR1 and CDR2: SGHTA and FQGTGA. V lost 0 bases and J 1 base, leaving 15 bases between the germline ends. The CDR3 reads CASSLTAAGARNTEAFF. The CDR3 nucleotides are TGTGCCAGCAGCTTAACGGCGGCAGGGGCGCGGAACACTGAAGCTTTCTTT.

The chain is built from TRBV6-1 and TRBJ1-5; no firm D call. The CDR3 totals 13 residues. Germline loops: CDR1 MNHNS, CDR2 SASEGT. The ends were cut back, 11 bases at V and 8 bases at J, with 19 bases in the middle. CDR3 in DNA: TGTGCCTCGCAGATCAGAAGGGAAGAGCCCCAGCATTTT. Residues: CASQIRREEPQHF.

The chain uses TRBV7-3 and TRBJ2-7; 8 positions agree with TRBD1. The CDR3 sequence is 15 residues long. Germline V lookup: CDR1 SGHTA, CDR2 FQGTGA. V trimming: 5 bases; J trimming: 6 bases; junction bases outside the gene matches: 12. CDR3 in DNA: TGTGCCAGCAGCCTCACCCCCGGACAGGGTTCCGAGCAGTACTTC. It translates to CASSLTPGQGSEQYF.

The CDR3 sequence is CASSRGEGQTQYF. The CDR3 coding sequence is TGTGCCAGCAGCCGTGGCGAGGGACAGACCCAGTACTTC. The chain recombines TRBV7-3 with TRBJ2-7, with D perhaps given as TRBD1 or TRBD2 (5 bases each). The J call may be faulty, since TRBJ2-5 better matches the DNA end. The CDR3 covers 13 residues. Germline assignment: CDR1 SGHTA and CDR2 FQGTGA.

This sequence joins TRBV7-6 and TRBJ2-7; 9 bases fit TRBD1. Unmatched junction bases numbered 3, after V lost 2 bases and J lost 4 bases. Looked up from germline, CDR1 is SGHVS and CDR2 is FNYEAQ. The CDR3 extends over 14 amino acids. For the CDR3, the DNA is TGTGCCAGCAGCTTACGGGACAGGGAATACGAGCAGTACTTC. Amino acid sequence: CASSLRDREYEQYF.

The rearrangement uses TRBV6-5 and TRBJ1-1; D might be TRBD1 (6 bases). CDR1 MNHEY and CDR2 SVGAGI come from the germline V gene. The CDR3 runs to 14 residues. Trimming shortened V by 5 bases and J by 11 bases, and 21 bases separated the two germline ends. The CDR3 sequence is CASSPPGTRTFAFF. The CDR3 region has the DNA TGTGCCAGCAGTCCCCCGGGGACACGAACGTTCGCTTTCTTT.

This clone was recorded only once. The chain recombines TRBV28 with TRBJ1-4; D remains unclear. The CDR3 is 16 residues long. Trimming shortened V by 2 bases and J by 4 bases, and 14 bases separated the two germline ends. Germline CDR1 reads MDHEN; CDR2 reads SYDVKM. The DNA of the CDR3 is TGTGCCAGCAGTTTAGACCTTGCAGTTATTAATGAAAAACTGTTTTTT. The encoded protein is CASSLDLAVINEKLFF.

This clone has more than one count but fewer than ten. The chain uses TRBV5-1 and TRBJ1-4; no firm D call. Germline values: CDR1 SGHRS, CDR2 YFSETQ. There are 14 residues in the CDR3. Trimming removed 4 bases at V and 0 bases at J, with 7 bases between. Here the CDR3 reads CASSREATNEKLFF. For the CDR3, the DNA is TGCGCCAGCAGCCGGGAAGCAACTAATGAAAAACTGTTTTTT.

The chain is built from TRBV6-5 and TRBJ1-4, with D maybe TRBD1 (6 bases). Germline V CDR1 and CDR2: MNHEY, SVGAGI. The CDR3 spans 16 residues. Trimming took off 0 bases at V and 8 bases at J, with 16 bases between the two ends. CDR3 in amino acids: CASSYSVYRVREKLFF. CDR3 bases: TGTGCCAGCAGTTACTCCGTGTACAGGGTTCGGGAAAAACTGTTTTTT.

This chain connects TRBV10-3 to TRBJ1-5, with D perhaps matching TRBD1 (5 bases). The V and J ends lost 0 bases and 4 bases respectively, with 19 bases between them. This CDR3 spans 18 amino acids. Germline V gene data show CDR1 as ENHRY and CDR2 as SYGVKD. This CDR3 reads CAISESRSGRGWNQPQHF. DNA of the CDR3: TGTGCCATCAGTGAGTCGAGGTCAGGGAGAGGTTGGAATCAGCCCCAGCATTTT.

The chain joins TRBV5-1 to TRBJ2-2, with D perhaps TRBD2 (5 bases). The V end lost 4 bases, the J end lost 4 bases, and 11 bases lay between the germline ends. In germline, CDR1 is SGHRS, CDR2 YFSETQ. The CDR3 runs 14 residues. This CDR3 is CASSERGVTGELFF. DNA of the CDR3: TGCGCCAGCAGCGAACGGGGTGTCACCGGGGAGCTGTTTTTT.

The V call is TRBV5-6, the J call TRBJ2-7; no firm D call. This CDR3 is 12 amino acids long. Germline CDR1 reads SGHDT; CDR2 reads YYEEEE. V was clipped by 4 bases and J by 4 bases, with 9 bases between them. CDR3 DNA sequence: TGTGCCAGCAGCCGTGAACGTTACGAGCAGTACTTC. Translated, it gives CASSRERYEQYF.

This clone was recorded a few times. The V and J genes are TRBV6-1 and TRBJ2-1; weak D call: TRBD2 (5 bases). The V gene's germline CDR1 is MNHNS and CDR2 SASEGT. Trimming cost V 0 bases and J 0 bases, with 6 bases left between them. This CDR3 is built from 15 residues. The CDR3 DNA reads TGTGCCAGCAGTGAAGCAGGGAGCTCCTACAATGAGCAGTTCTTC. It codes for CASSEAGSSYNEQFF.

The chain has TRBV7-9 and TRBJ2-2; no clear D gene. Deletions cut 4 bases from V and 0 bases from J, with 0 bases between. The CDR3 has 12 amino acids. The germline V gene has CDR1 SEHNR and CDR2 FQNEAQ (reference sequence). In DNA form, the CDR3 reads TGTGCCAGCAGCTCGAACACCGGGGAGCTGTTTTTT. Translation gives CASSSNTGELFF.

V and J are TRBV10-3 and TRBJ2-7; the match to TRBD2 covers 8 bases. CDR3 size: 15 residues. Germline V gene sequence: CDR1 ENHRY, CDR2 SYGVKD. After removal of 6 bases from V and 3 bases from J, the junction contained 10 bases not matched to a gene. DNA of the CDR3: TGTGCCATCAGGAAGGGAGCGGGGGAAAACTACGAGCAGTACTTC. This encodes CAIRKGAGENYEQYF.

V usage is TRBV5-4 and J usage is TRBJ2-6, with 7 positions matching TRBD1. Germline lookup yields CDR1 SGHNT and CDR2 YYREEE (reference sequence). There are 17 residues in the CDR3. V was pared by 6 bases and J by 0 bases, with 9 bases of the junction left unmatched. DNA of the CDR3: TGTGCCAGCAACCTGGGACAGAAAAGCTCTGGGGCCAACGTCCTGACTTTC. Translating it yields CASNLGQKSSGANVLTF.

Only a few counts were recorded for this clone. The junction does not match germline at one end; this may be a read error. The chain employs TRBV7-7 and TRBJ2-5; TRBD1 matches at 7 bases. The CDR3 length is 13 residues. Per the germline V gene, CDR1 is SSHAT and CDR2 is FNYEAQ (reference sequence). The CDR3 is CASSLVGGGTQYF. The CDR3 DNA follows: TGTGCTAGCAGCTTAGTAGGGGGCGGGACCCAGTACTTC.

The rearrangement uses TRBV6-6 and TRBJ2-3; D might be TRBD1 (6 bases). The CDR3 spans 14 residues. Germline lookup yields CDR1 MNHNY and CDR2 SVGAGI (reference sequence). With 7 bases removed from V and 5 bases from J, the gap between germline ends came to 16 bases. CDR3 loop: CASNVLQGLDTQYF. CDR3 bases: TGTGCCAGCAATGTACTACAGGGATTAGATACGCAGTATTTT.

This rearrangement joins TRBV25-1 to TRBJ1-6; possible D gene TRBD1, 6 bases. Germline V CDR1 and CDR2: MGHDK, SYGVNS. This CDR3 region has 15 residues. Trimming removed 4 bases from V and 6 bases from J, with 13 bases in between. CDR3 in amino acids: CASSANQGSNSPLHF. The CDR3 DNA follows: TGTGCCAGCAGTGCGAACCAGGGGAGTAATTCACCCCTCCACTTT.

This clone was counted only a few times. CDR3 sequence: CASSIGQASAYEQYF. The CDR3 region has the DNA TGTGCCAGTAGTATCGGACAAGCATCCGCCTACGAGCAGTACTTC. The chain combines TRBV19 with TRBJ2-7; D perhaps matches TRBD1 (5 bases). The CDR3 has 15 amino acids. Per germline, CDR1 LNHDA and CDR2 SQIVND (reference sequence). V was cut by 3 bases and J by 2 bases, with 14 bases left in between.

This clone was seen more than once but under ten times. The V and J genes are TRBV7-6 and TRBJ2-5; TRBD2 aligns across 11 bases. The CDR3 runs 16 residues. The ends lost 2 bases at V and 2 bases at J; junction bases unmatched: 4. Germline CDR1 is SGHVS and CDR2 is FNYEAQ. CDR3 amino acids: CASSLLTSGIQETQYF. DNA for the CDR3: TGTGCCAGCAGCTTACTGACTAGCGGGATACAAGAGACCCAGTACTTC.

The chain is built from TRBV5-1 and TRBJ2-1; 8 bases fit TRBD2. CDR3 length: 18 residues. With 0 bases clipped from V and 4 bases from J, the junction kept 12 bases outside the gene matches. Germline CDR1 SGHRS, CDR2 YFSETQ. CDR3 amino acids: CASSLVPLAGRGYNEQFF. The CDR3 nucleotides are TGCGCCAGCAGCTTGGTACCGCTAGCGGGCCGGGGGTACAATGAGCAGTTCTTC.

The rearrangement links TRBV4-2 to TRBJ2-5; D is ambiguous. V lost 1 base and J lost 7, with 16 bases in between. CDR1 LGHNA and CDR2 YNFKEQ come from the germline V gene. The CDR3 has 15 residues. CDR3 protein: CASSQVASPLGTQYF. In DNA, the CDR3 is TGTGCCAGCAGCCAAGTGGCGTCTCCACTCGGGACCCAGTACTTC.

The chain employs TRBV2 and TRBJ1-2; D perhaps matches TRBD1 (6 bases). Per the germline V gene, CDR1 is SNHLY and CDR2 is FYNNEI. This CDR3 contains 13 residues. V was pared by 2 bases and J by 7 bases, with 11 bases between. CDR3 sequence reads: CASSEIWDTGYTF. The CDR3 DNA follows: TGTGCCAGCAGTGAAATCTGGGACACTGGCTACACCTTC.

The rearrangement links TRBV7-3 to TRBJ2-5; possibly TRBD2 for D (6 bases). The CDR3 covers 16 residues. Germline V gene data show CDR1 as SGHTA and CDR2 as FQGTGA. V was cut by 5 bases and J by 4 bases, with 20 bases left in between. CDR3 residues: CASSLGLLDGGETQYF. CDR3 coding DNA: TGTGCCAGCAGCCTGGGGCTACTAGACGGGGGAGAGACCCAGTACTTC.

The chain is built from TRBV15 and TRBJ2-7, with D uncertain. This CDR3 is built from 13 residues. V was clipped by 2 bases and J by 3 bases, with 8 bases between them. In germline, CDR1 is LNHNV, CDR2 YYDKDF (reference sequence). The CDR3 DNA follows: TGTGCCACCAGCAGACCTGGTCACTACGAGCAGTACTTC. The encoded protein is CATSRPGHYEQYF.

As DNA, the CDR3 is TGTGCCAGCAGCGTAGCGAACGGAAACTATGGCTACACCTTC. Amino acids: CASSVANGNYGYTF. This chain connects TRBV9 to TRBJ1-2; D is ambiguous. The germline CDR1 and CDR2 sequences are SGDLS and YYNGEE. There are 14 residues in the CDR3. Trimming shortened V by 0 bases and J by 2 bases, and 8 bases separated the two germline ends.

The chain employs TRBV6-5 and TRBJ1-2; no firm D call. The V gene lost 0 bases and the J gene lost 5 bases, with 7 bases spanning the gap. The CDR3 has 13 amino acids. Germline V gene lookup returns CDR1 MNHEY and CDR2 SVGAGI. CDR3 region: CASSYSYSYGYTF. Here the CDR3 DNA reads TGTGCCAGCAGTTACTCCTACAGTTATGGCTACACCTTC.

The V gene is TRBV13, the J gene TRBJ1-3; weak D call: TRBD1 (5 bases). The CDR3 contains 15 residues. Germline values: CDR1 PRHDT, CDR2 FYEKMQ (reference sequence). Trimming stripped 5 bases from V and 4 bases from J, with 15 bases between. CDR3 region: CASSVTRDDGNTIYF. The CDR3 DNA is TGTGCCAGCAGCGTCACCAGGGATGACGGAAACACCATATATTTT.